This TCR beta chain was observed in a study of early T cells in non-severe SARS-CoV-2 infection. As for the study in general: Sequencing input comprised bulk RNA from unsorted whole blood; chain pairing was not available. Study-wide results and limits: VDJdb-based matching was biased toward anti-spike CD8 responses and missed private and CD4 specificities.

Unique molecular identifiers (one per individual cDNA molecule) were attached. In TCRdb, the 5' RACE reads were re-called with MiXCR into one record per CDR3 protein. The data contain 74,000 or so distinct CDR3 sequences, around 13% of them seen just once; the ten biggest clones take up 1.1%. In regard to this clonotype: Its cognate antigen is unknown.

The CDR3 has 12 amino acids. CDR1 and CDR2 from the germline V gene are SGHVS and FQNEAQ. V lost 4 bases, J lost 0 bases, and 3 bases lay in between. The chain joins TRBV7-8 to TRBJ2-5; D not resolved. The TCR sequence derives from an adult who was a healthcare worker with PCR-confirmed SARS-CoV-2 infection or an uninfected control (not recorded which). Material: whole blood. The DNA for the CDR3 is TGTGCCAGCAGCTCGGACCAAGAGACCCAGTACTTC. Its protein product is CASSSDQETQYF.